Shown below are 24 T cell receptor beta chains from a single sample sequenced in a study of T cells in women clearing cervical HPV infection. TCRdb keeps only in-frame clones here, not all; method: immunoSEQ multiplex PCR. The sample yields roughly 23,000 clones, of which the top ten take up less than 6%. Sequencing was done on a sample of blood buffy coat. The receptors shown here come from a woman aged 18 to 69 with a cervical HPV16 infection that either progressed to CIN3+ or cleared (not recorded which).

Comment on this clone: With the read ending 3 residues before the CDR3 end, the germline J gene is used to fill in that end. The chain couples TRBV20-1 to TRBJ2-3; 9 bases line up with TRBD2. V lost 0 bases and J lost 1; bases outside the gene matches: 5. Germline V gene lookup returns CDR1 DFQATT and CDR2 SNEGSKA (reference sequence). The CDR3 runs 16 residues. Partial CDR3 DNA: TGCAGTGCTAGAGATCAACTAGCGGGTCGCACAGATACG. Translation gives CSARDQLAGRTDT. From start to end, the CDR3 is CSARDQLAGRTDTQYF.

This CDR3 reads CASSEADRLPNSPLHF. Incomplete CDR3 DNA: TGTGCCAGCAGTGAAGCGGACAGGCTGCCAAATTCACCC. The chain recombines TRBV2 with TRBJ1-6; 7 bases match TRBD1. Sequencing ends 3 residues short of the CDR3 end; the germline J gene provides the rest. The germline CDR1 and CDR2 sequences are SNHLY and FYNNEI. The CDR3 loop spans 16 amino acids. With 0 bases clipped from V and 7 bases from J, the junction kept 6 bases outside the gene matches.

As to this clone: Read data end 3 residues before the CDR3 end; the end is taken from the germline J gene. The chain joins TRBV28 to TRBJ2-3; D is ambiguous. Trimming took 4 bases from V and 7 from J, leaving 6 bases between them. Germline CDR1 is MDHEN and CDR2 is SYDVKM. The CDR3 is 11 amino acids. CDR3 in amino acids: CASSSVYTQYF. CDR3 DNA, as far as it was read: TGTGCCAGCAGTTCGGTCTATACG.

Points on this clone: The missing CDR3 end, 3 residues past where the read stops, is filled in from the germline J gene. The chain couples TRBV18 to TRBJ1-2; TRBD1 matches at 9 bases. The CDR3 is 12 amino acids. Germline V gene lookup returns CDR1 KGHSH and CDR2 LQKENI. CDR3 DNA (partial): TGTGCCAGCTCACGGACAGGGGACGAC. Protein sequence: CASSRTGDD. The complete CDR3 protein is CASSRTGDDYTF.

Points on this clone: Read coverage stops 3 residues before the CDR3 terminus; the germline J gene supplies the remainder. V usage is TRBV20-1 and J usage is TRBJ1-2, with a weak D call TRBD1 (6 bases). Germline-derived CDR1 and CDR2 are DFQATT and SNEGSKA (reference sequence). The CDR3 runs to 15 residues. The CDR3 sequence: CSATSYRASLEGYTF. The part of the CDR3 DNA that was read is TGCAGTGCTACCAGCTACAGGGCCAGCCTGGAGGGC.

About this clone: The observed sequence ends 3 residues before the CDR3 terminus, with the missing tail filled in from the germline J gene. This chain uses TRBV5-1 with TRBJ1-6, with a possible D match to TRBD1 (6 bases). Germline V gene lookup returns CDR1 SGHRS and CDR2 YFSETQ. The CDR3 totals 15 residues. The V and J ends lost 4 bases and 5 bases respectively, with 13 bases between them. The CDR3 region is CASSDGTPNNSPLHF. The sequenced CDR3 bases are TGCGCCAGCAGCGACGGGACACCGAATAATTCACCC. Variable domain in full (rest from reference TRBV5-1 and TRBJ1-6): KAGVTQTPRYLIKTRGQQVTLSCSPISGHRSVSWYQQTPGQGLQFLFEYFSETQRNKGNFPGRFSGRQFSNSRSEMNVSTLELGDSALYLCASSDGTPNNSPLHFGNGTRLTVT.

Here the CDR3 reads CASSHRYSPLHF. Incomplete CDR3 DNA: TGTGCCAGCAGCCACAGGTATTCACCC. The chain links TRBV7-9 to TRBJ1-6; maybe TRBD1 (5 bases). The sequence runs out 3 residues before the end of the CDR3; the remainder is reconstructed from the germline J gene. Germline V gene sequence: CDR1 SEHNR, CDR2 FQNEAQ (reference sequence). Trimming pared 5 bases from V and 8 bases from J, leaving 7 bases between. CDR3 length: 12 residues.

Remarks on this clone: The CDR3 extends 3 residues past the end of the read, so its final part is completed from the germline J gene. The rearrangement uses TRBV7-3 and TRBJ1-2, with unresolved D. The CDR3 runs to 20 residues. Germline CDR1 and CDR2: SGHTA and FQGTGA. V shed 0 bases and J shed 7 bases, with 30 bases lying between them. CDR3 region: CASSLTSTPRIISEVGGYTF. CDR3 DNA (partial): TGTGCCAGCAGCTTAACGTCAACACCCAGGATAATATCTGAGGTTGGTGGC. Using reference TRBV7-3 and TRBJ1-2 for the parts outside the CDR3, the full variable domain is GAGVSQTPSNKVTEKGKYVELRCDPISGHTALYWYRQSLGQGPEFLIYFQGTGAADDSGLPNDRFFAVRPEGSVSTLKIQRTERGDSAVYLCASSLTSTPRIISEVGGYTFGSGTRLTVV.

Comments on this clone: The read terminates 3 residues ahead of where the CDR3 ends, so the germline J gene completes it. The rearrangement links TRBV30 to TRBJ2-2; perhaps TRBD1 as D (6 bases). V lost 3 bases, J lost 4 bases, and 18 bases lay in between. Germline V lookup: CDR1 GTSNPN, CDR2 SVGIG (reference sequence). This CDR3 has 16 residues. The chain's CDR3 is CAWRPGHPAGTGELFF. The CDR3 bases that were read are TGTGCCTGGAGACCGGGACACCCGGCGGGCACCGGGGAG.

Points on this clone: From the germline J gene comes the end of the CDR3, since the read stops 3 residues before it. The rearrangement links TRBV5-1 to TRBJ2-2, with D perhaps TRBD1 (5 bases). CDR1 is SGHRS, CDR2 YFSETQ, per germline. The CDR3 is made up of 16 amino acids. The DNA read from the CDR3 is TGCGCCAGCAGCTTGGCCAGGGCAGGCCCTGGCGAAAAG. Its translation is CASSLARAGPGEK. In full, the CDR3 reads CASSLARAGPGEKLFF.

With regard to this clone: Coverage ceases 3 residues before the CDR3 finishes, and the germline J gene fills in the end. The chain has TRBV9 and TRBJ2-5; D not certain. The CDR3 is 14 residues long. V lost 3 bases, J lost 4 bases, and 13 bases lay in between. Germline CDR1 SGDLS, CDR2 YYNGEE. Partial CDR3 DNA: TGTGCCAGCAGCGGAGCCGGGTTATTAGAGACC. Translation: CASSGAGLLET. The whole CDR3 sequence reads CASSGAGLLETQYF. Variable domain in full (rest from reference TRBV9 and TRBJ2-5): DSGVTQTPKHLITATGQRVTLRCSPRSGDLSVYWYQQSLDQGLQFLIQYYNGEERAKGNILERFSAQQFPDLHSELNLSSLELGDSALYFCASSGAGLLETQYFGPGTRLLVL.

As regards this clone: The read finishes 3 residues shy of the CDR3 end, and the germline J gene is used to complete it. This rearrangement joins TRBV5-6 to TRBJ2-1, with 11 bases that match TRBD1. The CDR3 sequence is 15 residues long. From germline, CDR1 is SGHDT and CDR2 YYEEEE. V was pared by 4 bases and J by 7 bases, with 7 bases of the junction left unmatched. CDR3 sequence reads: CASSARDRGANEQFF. The covered CDR3 bases are TGTGCCAGCAGCGCCCGGGACAGGGGGGCGAATGAG.

Of note for this clone: The read is 3 residues too short to cover the CDR3 end, so that end is filled in from the germline J gene. V usage is TRBV5-6 and J usage is TRBJ2-4; TRBD2 is a possible D gene (6 bases). The CDR3 spans 14 residues. The germline CDR1 and CDR2 sequences are SGHDT and YYEEEE. The CDR3 reads CASTQSGVRETQYF. The CDR3 DNA, read in part, is TGTGCCAGCACCCAATCGGGGGTCCGGGAGACT.

As for this clone: The DNA ends 3 residues before the CDR3 does, and the rest of the CDR3 is filled in from the germline J gene. The chain combines TRBV5-1 with TRBJ2-7, with D perhaps matching TRBD2 (7 bases). CDR3 length: 14 residues. Germline V gene lookup returns CDR1 SGHRS and CDR2 YFSETQ. V lost 3 bases to trimming and J lost 4 bases, with 14 bases between them. This CDR3 is CASSYGGAGYEQYF. CDR3 bases read: TGCGCCAGCAGCTATGGGGGGGCCGGGTACGAG.

Details on this clone: The read ends 3 residues shy of where the CDR3 ends; the end is completed using the germline J gene. V gene TRBV10-3 combines with J gene TRBJ1-2, with D possibly being TRBD1 (5 bases). CDR3 length: 13 residues. V was cut by 4 bases and J by 0 bases, with 6 bases left in between. Germline assignment: CDR1 ENHRY and CDR2 SYGVKD. The CDR3 loop reads CAISAGSNYGYTF. The CDR3 bases that were read are TGTGCCATCAGTGCAGGGTCTAACTATGGC.

To note about this clone: Sequence at one end of the junction differs from germline and may be a read error. The observed sequence ends 3 residues before the CDR3 terminus, with the missing tail filled in from the germline J gene. V gene TRBV30 combines with J gene TRBJ2-1, with a possible D match to TRBD2 (5 bases). CDR1 is GTSNPN and CDR2 is SVGIG in the germline V gene (reference sequence). The CDR3 consists of 11 residues. The chain's CDR3 is CAWSSGIEQFF. CDR3 DNA, as far as it was read: TGTGCGTGGAGTTCGGGGATTGAG.

With respect to this clone: Read sequence stops 3 residues before the CDR3 end, and the germline J gene provides the missing end. The chain has TRBV10-1 and TRBJ2-1; 14 bases map to TRBD2. The CDR3 length is 15 residues. Germline V gene sequence: CDR1 WNHNN, CDR2 SYGVQD (reference sequence). V shed 6 bases and J 5 bases; nucleotides not matched to a gene: 3. The CDR3 DNA, read in part, is TGCGCCAGCAGCAGACTAGCGGGGGGGGACAATGAG. Amino acid sequence: CASSRLAGGDNE. The full-length CDR3 reads as CASSRLAGGDNEQFF.

As for this clone: The read terminates 3 residues ahead of where the CDR3 ends, so the germline J gene completes it. This rearrangement joins TRBV19 to TRBJ1-2; 9 bases are shared with TRBD1. The length of the CDR3 is 15 residues. CDR1 LNHDA and CDR2 SQIVND come from the germline V gene (reference sequence). With 6 bases clipped from V and 7 bases from J, the junction kept 12 bases outside the gene matches. The CDR3 sequence is CASSPGQGRQGGYTF. CDR3 bases read: TGTGCCAGTAGCCCCGGACAGGGGAGGCAGGGTGGC. Full variable domain (remainder filled in from reference TRBV19 and TRBJ1-2): DGGITQSPKYLFRKEGQNVTLSCEQNLNHDAMYWYRQDPGQGLRLIYYSQIVNDFQKGDIAEGYSVSREKKESFPLTVTSAQKNPTAFYLCASSPGQGRQGGYTFGSGTRLTVV.

Incomplete CDR3 DNA: TGTGCCAGCAGCTTGAATTTGGCCAACGAG. Translating gives CASSLNLANE. The CDR3 reads in full as CASSLNLANEQYF. V gene TRBV5-4 combines with J gene TRBJ2-7; no clear D gene. The CDR3 end lies 3 residues beyond the end of the read and is filled in from the germline J gene. The V gene's germline CDR1 is SGHNT and CDR2 YYREEE (reference sequence). This CDR3 has 13 amino acids. V lost 1 base to trimming and J lost 5 bases, with 10 bases between them.

Note on this clone: Sequencing ends 3 residues short of the CDR3 end; the germline J gene provides the rest. V and J are TRBV29-1 and TRBJ1-4; D possibly corresponds to TRBD1 (6 bases). This CDR3 is built from 13 residues. The germline V gene encodes CDR1 SQVTM and CDR2 ANQGSEA. Trimming stripped 7 bases from V and 10 bases from J, with 19 bases between. The CDR3 protein is CSENPGHPTKLFF. The sequenced CDR3 bases are TGCAGCGAGAATCCGGGACATCCGACAAAA.

With respect to this clone: The read is 3 residues too short to cover the CDR3 end, so that end is filled in from the germline J gene. The chain recombines TRBV7-9 with TRBJ2-2; 10 bases align to TRBD2. Germline V gives CDR1 SEHNR, CDR2 FQNEAQ (reference sequence). With 6 bases clipped from V and 8 bases from J, the junction kept 6 bases outside the gene matches. This CDR3 spans 14 amino acids. CDR3 sequence reads: CASSLAGEVGELFF. The sequenced part of the CDR3 DNA is TGTGCCAGCAGTCTAGCGGGAGAGGTTGGGGAG.

As to this clone: The read terminates 3 residues ahead of where the CDR3 ends, so the germline J gene completes it. The chain carries TRBV7-9 and TRBJ2-1; no firm D call. CDR1 and CDR2 from the germline V gene are SEHNR and FQNEAQ (reference sequence). V lost 3 bases and J lost 3, with 3 bases in between. CDR3 length equals 12 residues. The sequenced part of the CDR3 DNA is TGTGCCAGCAGCTTTAACTACAATGAG. This sequence encodes CASSFNYNE. The complete CDR3 protein is CASSFNYNEQFF.

In regard to this clone: The read finishes 3 residues shy of the CDR3 end, and the germline J gene is used to complete it. The chain links TRBV5-1 to TRBJ1-4; perhaps TRBD1 as D (6 bases). Per germline, CDR1 SGHRS and CDR2 YFSETQ. The CDR3 length is 14 residues. The ends were cut back, 2 bases at V and 8 bases at J, with 13 bases in the middle. CDR3 bases read: TGCGCCAGCAGCTTTGGAGGGGGAGGCGAAAAA. Its translation: CASSFGGGGEK. The full CDR3 reads CASSFGGGGEKLFF. Full variable domain (missing parts from reference TRBV5-1 and TRBJ1-4): KAGVTQTPRYLIKTRGQQVTLSCSPISGHRSVSWYQQTPGQGLQFLFEYFSETQRNKGNFPGRFSGRQFSNSRSEMNVSTLELGDSALYLCASSFGGGGEKLFFGSGTQLSVL.

In regard to this clone: The read ends 3 residues before the CDR3 terminus; that terminus is restored from the germline J gene. The chain combines TRBV4-1 with TRBJ2-1; 8 nucleotides align to TRBD2. V lost 1 base and J lost 5; bases outside the gene matches: 10. Germline CDR1 and CDR2: MGHRA and YSYEKL. The CDR3 loop spans 17 amino acids. CDR3 DNA (partial): TGCGCCAGCAGCCAAGTGGTTTCGGGACTAGGGCACAATGAG. It translates to CASSQVVSGLGHNE. The full CDR3 protein is CASSQVVSGLGHNEQFF.